The 12 T cell receptor beta chains listed next were all sequenced from one sample in a study of shared clonotypes between healthy human individuals. The protocol was immunoSEQ multiplex PCR, while the TCRdb copy is restricted to in-frame clones and leaves out a portion. This table holds a few hundred thousand clones, 50% to 75% found once. Sequencing was performed on memory CD4+ T cells sorted from blood. Subset described: CD45RA-negative fraction. These receptors were taken from a man under 40 in good health.

V gene TRBV5-5 combines with J gene TRBJ1-5; 7 bases align to TRBD1. Germline CDR1 and CDR2: SGHKS and YYEKEE (reference sequence). The junction had 3 bases not matched to a gene; V was cut back by 0 bases and J by 6 bases. The CDR3 contains 14 residues. The CDR3 DNA reads TGTGCCAGCAGCTTGGGACAGGGCAGTCAGCCCCAGCATTTT. It encodes CASSLGQGSQPQHF.

The genes are TRBV15 and TRBJ2-7; D possibly matches TRBD1 or TRBD2 (5 bases each). Germline V CDR1 and CDR2: LNHNV, YYDKDF (reference sequence). This CDR3 contains 15 residues. With 1 base removed from V and 2 bases from J, the gap between germline ends came to 12 bases. In DNA form, the CDR3 reads TGTGCCACCAGCAGAGGTTGGGGACGAGCCTACGAGCAGTACTTC. This encodes CATSRGWGRAYEQYF.

The chain is built from TRBV6-1 and TRBJ1-2; D gene uncertain. From germline, CDR1 is MNHNS and CDR2 SASEGT. CDR3 length: 14 residues. Trimming shortened V by 4 bases and J by 7 bases, and 16 bases separated the two germline ends. The CDR3: CASSVDGHTAGYTF. CDR3 sequence (DNA): TGTGCCAGCAGTGTGGACGGCCACACTGCTGGCTACACCTTC.

The chain couples TRBV6-5 to TRBJ1-3, with 9 bases lining up with TRBD1. V shed 6 bases and J 0 bases; nucleotides not matched to a gene: 3. Looked up from germline, CDR1 is MNHEY and CDR2 is SVGAGI. This CDR3 contains 15 residues. In DNA, the CDR3 is TGTGCCAGCAGGAGGACAGGGGACTCTGGAAACACCATATATTTT. Encoded protein: CASRRTGDSGNTIYF.

This chain uses TRBV7-3 with TRBJ2-5; 12 bases match TRBD2. This CDR3 has 15 amino acids. CDR1 is SGHTA, CDR2 FQGTGA, per germline. Trimming removed 5 bases from V and 4 bases from J; junction bases left unmatched: 5. CDR3 in amino acids: CASSPLAGGPETQYF. The CDR3 region has the DNA TGTGCCAGCAGCCCCCTAGCGGGAGGGCCAGAGACCCAGTACTTC.

In this sample, this clone turned up many times. CDR3 DNA sequence: TGTGCCAGCAGCGTACGGGCAGGGGCCAAAGAGACCCAGTACTTC. Its translation: CASSVRAGAKETQYF. The J gene is TRBJ2-5, the V gene TRBV9, with D possibly being TRBD1 (6 bases). The CDR3 sequence is 15 residues long. Germline lookup yields CDR1 SGDLS and CDR2 YYNGEE. Between the trimmed V and J ends, which lost 1 base and 3 bases, there was a span of 13 bases.

The rearrangement joins TRBV7-2 to TRBJ2-2; D gene uncertain. Germline V gives CDR1 SGHTA, CDR2 FQGNSA. V was shortened by 5 bases and J by 6 bases, with 7 bases between the two germline ends. The CDR3 is 12 residues long. Here the CDR3 reads CASSLGSGELFF. The CDR3 nucleotides read TGTGCCAGCAGCCTGGGGTCCGGGGAGCTGTTTTTT.

There are a few counts of this clone. The V and J genes are TRBV7-3 and TRBJ2-7; TRBD2 might be the D (6 bases). This CDR3 spans 17 amino acids. Germline loops: CDR1 SGHTA, CDR2 FQGTGA. The V and J ends lost 6 bases and 2 bases respectively, with 23 bases between them. The chain's CDR3 is CASSQTLLATNAYEQYF. In nucleotides, the CDR3 is TGTGCCAGCAGTCAAACCCTCCTAGCGACTAATGCCTACGAGCAGTACTTC.

The CDR3 DNA is TGTGCCAGCAGTTACGGGAGGGGGTCGGTTATGGGCGAGCAGTACTTC. As protein: CASSYGRGSVMGEQYF. This chain links TRBV6-6 with TRBJ2-7, with D perhaps matching TRBD2 (7 bases). The V end was cut by 2 bases, the J end by 6 bases, with 20 bases between. Germline CDR1 MNHNY, CDR2 SVGAGI (reference sequence). CDR3 length equals 16 residues.

The rearrangement links TRBV29-1 to TRBJ2-3, with TRBD2 matching 7 bases. Germline CDR1 SQVTM, CDR2 ANQGSEA. Losses at the gene ends were 6 bases for V and 5 bases for J; bases not matched to a gene: 11. The CDR3 has 14 residues. CDR3 residues: CSVRAGNLLDTQYF. The CDR3 nucleotides read TGCAGCGTCAGAGCGGGAAACCTTCTAGATACGCAGTATTTT.

The chain employs TRBV28 and TRBJ1-5, with a weak D call TRBD1 (6 bases). V lost 7 bases and J lost 5, with 15 bases in between. The CDR3 extends over 14 amino acids. Germline-derived CDR1 and CDR2 are MDHEN and SYDVKM. This chain's CDR3 is CASIRGGRDQPQHF. The CDR3 DNA is TGTGCCAGCATCCGTGGGGGCAGGGATCAGCCCCAGCATTTT.

This CDR3 reads CSARAPEFF. The CDR3 nucleotides are TGCAGTGCTAGGGCTCCGGAGTTCTTC. The chain recombines TRBV20-1 with TRBJ2-1; D unclear. Trimming took 3 bases from V and 14 from J, leaving 8 bases between them. The V gene's germline CDR1 is DFQATT and CDR2 SNEGSKA (reference sequence). This CDR3 has 9 residues.